The rows below give T cell receptor beta chains drawn from one sample of a study of blood T cell repertoires in COVID-19. Here immunoSEQ multiplex PCR was the method, and the copy in TCRdb shows in-frame clones only, minus some. Altogether some 180,000 clones are present, roughly 83% being singletons, with the ten largest covering about 7%. Sequences were obtained from peripheral blood. The receptors come from a woman aged 40 to 49 with COVID-19, enrolled during active disease. Each CDR3 is given with its conserved first and last residue. Each record gives: D gene, V gene, J gene, clone size, CDR3 protein, CDR3 DNA. The D gene is left open where the match is weak. Where a row states a size, it is once, few, many or the class of an expanded clone; other rows omit it.

D gene: -; V gene: TRBV5-8; J gene: TRBJ1-1; clone size: -; CDR3 protein: CEQGQGTEAFF; CDR3 DNA: TGTGAGCAGGGACAAGGGACTGAAGCTTTCTTT
D gene: -; V gene: TRBV7-2; J gene: TRBJ2-3; clone size: few; CDR3 protein: CASSPSPAWSTDTQYF; CDR3 DNA: TGTGCCAGCAGCCCCTCCCCAGCGTGGAGCACAGATACGCAGTATTTT
D gene: TRBD2; V gene: TRBV5-4; J gene: TRBJ2-2; clone size: few; CDR3 protein: CASSSLATSGIGELFF; CDR3 DNA: TGTGCCAGCAGCTCGTTAGCAACTAGCGGTATCGGGGAGCTGTTTTTT
D gene: TRBD1; V gene: TRBV5-1; J gene: TRBJ1-1; clone size: few; CDR3 protein: CASSLTGGQTEAFF; CDR3 DNA: TGCGCCAGCAGCTTGACAGGGGGTCAAACTGAAGCTTTCTTT
D gene: TRBD1; V gene: TRBV5-1; J gene: TRBJ1-2; clone size: -; CDR3 protein: CASSGTGGSYGYTF; CDR3 DNA: TGCGCCAGCAGCGGGACAGGGGGTTCCTATGGCTACACCTTC
D gene: -; V gene: TRBV6-5; J gene: TRBJ2-4; clone size: -; CDR3 protein: CASSSKGAKNIQYF; CDR3 DNA: TGTGCCAGCAGTAGTAAGGGGGCCAAAAACATTCAGTACTTC
D gene: TRBD1; V gene: TRBV5-4; J gene: TRBJ2-7; clone size: -; CDR3 protein: CASSLEGAGDYEQYF; CDR3 DNA: TGTGCCAGCAGCTTGGAGGGGGCCGGGGATTACGAGCAGTACTTC
D gene: TRBD1; V gene: TRBV28; J gene: TRBJ1-3; clone size: few; CDR3 protein: CASSLGQGADTIYF; CDR3 DNA: TGTGCCAGCAGTTTAGGACAGGGGGCGGACACCATATATTTT
D gene: -; V gene: TRBV5-1; J gene: TRBJ2-6; clone size: -; CDR3 protein: CASKKSGDTGANVLTF; CDR3 DNA: TGCGCCAGCAAGAAGTCAGGGGATACTGGGGCCAACGTCCTGACTTTC
D gene: TRBD2; V gene: TRBV10-2; J gene: TRBJ2-3; clone size: -; CDR3 protein: CASSDRDYTDTQYF; CDR3 DNA: TGCGCCAGCTCAGATCGGGACTACACAGATACGCAGTATTTT